The 14 T cell receptor beta chains below come from one sample, sequenced in a study of beta chain features in type 1 diabetes. Reverse transcription of all isolated RNA meant that expressed TCRB transcripts were sequenced. The protocol was immunoSEQ multiplex PCR, while the TCRdb copy is restricted to in-frame clones and leaves out a portion. In the table there are over 700,000 clones, roughly a sixth of which are singletons. Sample: naive CD4+ T cells from blood. These receptors all come from a woman between 18 and 29 years old in good health.

The chain is built from TRBV7-9 and TRBJ2-1, with a weak D call TRBD2 (5 bases). This CDR3 comprises 13 residues. Germline V gene sequence: CDR1 SEHNR, CDR2 FQNEAQ (reference sequence). The V and J ends lost 3 bases and 7 bases respectively, with 10 bases between them. The CDR3 spells CASSFSRVNEQFF. In DNA form, the CDR3 reads TGTGCCAGCAGCTTCTCGCGGGTAAATGAGCAGTTCTTC.

V gene TRBV7-9 combines with J gene TRBJ2-3, with TRBD2 identical over 8 bases. The CDR3 covers 18 residues. Germline V gene data show CDR1 as SEHNR and CDR2 as FQNEAQ (reference sequence). The V segment lost 2 bases and the J segment 2 bases; nucleotides outside the gene matches: 12. Here the CDR3 DNA reads TGTGCCAGCAGCTTAAGGTCGCGGGGGGCTAGGCCCACAGATACGCAGTATTTT. Protein product: CASSLRSRGARPTDTQYF. Full variable domain (rest looked up from reference TRBV7-9 and TRBJ2-3): DTGVSQNPRHKITKRGQNVTFRCDPISEHNRLYWYRQTLGQGPEFLTYFQNEAQLEKSRLLSDRFSAERPKGSFSTLEIQRTEQGDSAMYLCASSLRSRGARPTDTQYFGPGTRLTVL.

As to this clone: Additional DNA sequences in this sample encode the identical CDR3. The rearrangement joins TRBV6-5 to TRBJ2-5; D not resolved. There are 11 residues in the CDR3. Per germline, CDR1 MNHEY and CDR2 SVGAGI. Between the trimmed V and J ends, which lost 0 bases and 5 bases, there was a span of 1 base. CDR3 amino acids: CASSYSETQYF. DNA for the CDR3: TGTGCCAGCAGTTACTCGGAGACCCAGTACTTC.

This clone has more than one count but fewer than ten. This may come from a read error, since a much larger clone is one base off. Other DNA sequences in this specimen translate into the identical CDR3. This rearrangement joins TRBV7-9 to TRBJ2-3; unclear D gene. This CDR3 has 11 residues. V shed 3 bases and J shed 4 bases, with 2 bases lying between them. Germline V gives CDR1 SEHNR, CDR2 FQNEAQ (reference sequence). CDR3 sequence reads: CASSFSDTQYF. CDR3 nucleotide sequence: TGTGCCAGCAGCTTCTCAGATACGCAGTATTTT.

This chain links TRBV13 with TRBJ1-2, with 7 bases aligning to TRBD1. The CDR3 totals 14 residues. V shed 4 bases and J 4 bases; nucleotides not matched to a gene: 6. Germline CDR1 and CDR2: PRHDT and FYEKMQ (reference sequence). The CDR3 DNA follows: TGTGCCAGCAGCTCGAAGGACAGGTCCTATGGCTACACCTTC. Protein sequence: CASSSKDRSYGYTF.

J is TRBJ2-1 and V is TRBV19, with TRBD2 matching over 10 bases. J lost 9 bases, V lost 3 bases, and 8 bases had no gene match. This CDR3 has 15 residues. Germline CDR1 is LNHDA and CDR2 is SQIVND (reference sequence). CDR3 nucleotide sequence: TGTGCCAGTAGTATCCTAGCGGGAGCATCAGGTGAGCAGTTCTTC. Its translation: CASSILAGASGEQFF.

The chain joins TRBV7-2 to TRBJ1-2, with TRBD1 matching over 12 bases. The CDR3 loop spans 16 amino acids. Trimming took 1 base from V and 5 from J; bases not matched to a gene: 5. Germline V gene lookup returns CDR1 SGHTA and CDR2 FQGNSA. The CDR3 spells CASSLGGQGADYGYTF. The DNA of the CDR3 is TGTGCCAGCAGCTTAGGGGGACAGGGGGCAGATTATGGCTACACCTTC.

This rearrangement joins TRBV19 to TRBJ2-5; the D is unclear. V was cut by 0 bases and J by 3 bases, with 5 bases left in between. CDR3 length equals 13 residues. Germline assignment: CDR1 LNHDA and CDR2 SQIVND (reference sequence). CDR3: CASSIDEEETQYF. CDR3 in DNA: TGTGCCAGTAGTATAGATGAAGAAGAGACCCAGTACTTC.

The chain joins TRBV11-2 to TRBJ2-7; 7 positions agree with TRBD2. V lost 5 bases, J lost 3 bases, and 10 bases stayed unmatched. The CDR3 is 15 amino acids. CDR1 and CDR2 (germline): SGHAT, FQNNGV. The chain's CDR3 is CASSVRELAVYEQYF. The CDR3 coding sequence is TGTGCCAGCAGCGTCCGGGAGCTAGCGGTCTACGAGCAGTACTTC.

The V call is TRBV27, the J call TRBJ2-1; 12 bases match TRBD2. The CDR3 has 14 amino acids. Germline values: CDR1 MNHEY, CDR2 SMNVEV (reference sequence). Trimming at V came to 5 bases and at J to 9 bases, leaving 5 bases not matched to a gene. The CDR3, as DNA: TGTGCCAGCAGTAAACTAGCGGGAGGTAGTGAGCAGTTCTTC. Translation gives CASSKLAGGSEQFF.

The genes are TRBV11-2 and TRBJ1-5; the D is unclear. Trimming took 5 bases from V and 7 from J, leaving 9 bases between them. Looked up from germline, CDR1 is SGHAT and CDR2 is FQNNGV. The CDR3 length is 12 residues. The CDR3, as DNA: TGTGCCAGCAGCGGATTAGGCCAGCCCCAGCATTTT. It yields the protein CASSGLGQPQHF.

This clone showed up just a few times. This sequence joins TRBV5-6 and TRBJ2-1; no definite D call. V lost 0 bases and J 8 bases, leaving 3 bases between the germline ends. This CDR3 region has 11 residues. Looked up from germline, CDR1 is SGHDT and CDR2 is YYEEEE. The CDR3 coding sequence is TGTGCCAGCAGCTTGGCTCATGAGCAGTTCTTC. Translating it yields CASSLAHEQFF.

A few counts support this clone. The chain employs TRBV11-1 and TRBJ1-3; D is perhaps TRBD1 (6 bases). This CDR3 is built from 15 residues. CDR1 is SGHAT and CDR2 is FQDESV in the germline V gene (reference sequence). V was shortened by 7 bases and J by 0 bases, with 13 bases between the two germline ends. The CDR3 reads CASTQRDTSGNTIYF. The CDR3 bases are TGTGCCAGCACCCAACGGGACACCTCTGGAAACACCATATATTTT.

The CDR3: CASSVVSGRGNEQFF. DNA of the CDR3: TGTGCCAGCAGCGTAGTGAGCGGGAGAGGCAATGAGCAGTTCTTC. The chain recombines TRBV9 with TRBJ2-1, with 8 bases identical to TRBD2. The CDR3 runs to 15 residues. Looked up from germline, CDR1 is SGDLS and CDR2 is YYNGEE. The V and J ends lost 0 bases and 6 bases, in that order; junction bases with no gene match: 5.